This is a list of T cell receptor beta chains from one sample in a study of blood T cell repertoires in COVID-19. Generated by immunoSEQ multiplex PCR, the TCRdb table keeps only in-frame clones and is missing some. The sample consists of about 220,000 clones, roughly 83% of them appearing once. Material: PBMCs or T cells enriched from blood (not recorded which). The receptors stem from a woman between 40 and 55 years old with acute COVID-19. The CDR3 runs from the conserved cysteine through the conserved F or W.

V	J	CDR3
TRBV7-3	TRBJ1-5	CASSLTPTGDQHF
TRBV7-9	TRBJ1-1	CASSSGLSNTEAFF
TRBV19	TRBJ2-3	CASSEDTYASTDTQYF
TRBV27	TRBJ1-1	CASRGRQAMNTEAFF
TRBV9	TRBJ1-2	CASSTPGSTVGYTF
TRBV7-3	TRBJ1-4	CASFPPRDRGNEKLFF
TRBV24-1	TRBJ1-6	CATSESGGNSPLHF
TRBV5-1	TRBJ1-6	CASRPGQGSRNSPLHF
TRBV7-3	TRBJ1-2	CASSLGDRSLGGYTF
TRBV18	TRBJ2-7	CASSLYGTGPYEQYF
TRBV6-5	TRBJ1-1	CASSYTGGTEAFF
TRBV30	TRBJ1-2	CAWSGPGGDPNYGYTF
TRBV28	TRBJ2-1	CASSLGGRVYNEQFF
TRBV7-9	TRBJ1-6	CASSWRDSPNSPLHF
TRBV7-2	TRBJ1-2	CASSPLQGPFYGYTF
TRBV29-1	TRBJ2-3	CSVGKGGGGDTQYF
TRBV28	TRBJ1-6	CASSPPGGSPLHF
TRBV29-1	TRBJ2-2	CSGTPDLSGELFF
TRBV7-8	TRBJ1-3	CASIRGAGRNTIYF
TRBV10-3	TRBJ1-2	CAISDQGAPNYGYTF
TRBV4-2	TRBJ1-6	CASSQDGTDNSPLHF
TRBV6-5	TRBJ1-6	CASSPAPRDSPLHF
TRBV19	TRBJ1-5	CASSIDSHNQPQHF
TRBV5-1	TRBJ2-2	CASSLLSDTGELFF
TRBV2	TRBJ2-3	CATSGFTDTQYF
TRBV6-5	TRBJ2-5	CASRPLASQETQYF
TRBV19	TRBJ2-3	CASSMGGSPDTQYF
TRBV6-5	TRBJ2-3	CASSYSRASGGDTQYF
TRBV6-4	TRBJ2-1	CASSPKHSTSGGLNEQFF
TRBV29-1	TRBJ2-7	CSVEQGGYEQYF
TRBV7-9	TRBJ2-3	CASSQSLAGGVSTDTQYF
TRBV4-3	TRBJ1-4	CASSQHRGTNEKLFF
TRBV7-9	TRBJ1-3	CASRQGNTIYF
TRBV7-2	TRBJ2-5	CASTDPGLGGRETQYF
TRBV5-6	TRBJ1-3	CASSYGTVQSSGNTIYF
TRBV28	TRBJ2-2	CASTGGAAGTGELFF
TRBV19	TRBJ2-7	CASAVRDTTYEQYF
TRBV6-5	TRBJ1-1	CASSGQGFTEAFF
TRBV10-3	TRBJ1-2	CAIGGEILYGYTF
TRBV6-1	TRBJ1-5	CASSEPIKRLAF
TRBV6-1	TRBJ1-4	CASSEGWGGDEKLFF
TRBV5-1	TRBJ1-1	CASSPDRAAEAFF
TRBV14	TRBJ1-1	CASSQVRGPRAEAFF
TRBV5-1	TRBJ1-1	CASSFVGGNTEAFF
TRBV29-1	TRBJ1-5	CSVSVLNSNQPQHF
TRBV28	TRBJ2-7	CASSTSGSIYEQYF
TRBV27	TRBJ2-7	CARPFYSGRPGWEQYF
TRBV5-8	TRBJ2-7	CASTYGTGGNNEQYF